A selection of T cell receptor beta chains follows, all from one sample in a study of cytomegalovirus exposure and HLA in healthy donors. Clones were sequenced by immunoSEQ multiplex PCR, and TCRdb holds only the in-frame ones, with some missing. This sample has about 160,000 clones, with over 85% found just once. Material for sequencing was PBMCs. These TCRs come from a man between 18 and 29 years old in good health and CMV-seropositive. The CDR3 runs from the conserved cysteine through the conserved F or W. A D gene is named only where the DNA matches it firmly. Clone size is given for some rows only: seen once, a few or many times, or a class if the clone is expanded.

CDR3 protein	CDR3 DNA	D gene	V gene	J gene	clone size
CASSAGTSGRALHEQYF	TGCGCCAGCAGCGCAGGGACTAGCGGGAGGGCCCTCCACGAGCAGTACTTC	TRBD2	TRBV5-1	TRBJ2-7	-
CASSYGSGGIDTQYF	TGTGCCAGCAGTTACGGTTCGGGAGGAATAGATACGCAGTATTTT	TRBD2	TRBV6-5	TRBJ2-3	-
CASSTGQGNEQFF	TGTGCCAGTAGTACCGGACAGGGGAATGAGCAGTTCTTC	TRBD1	TRBV19	TRBJ2-1	-
CATVASSTDTQYF	TGTGCCACTGTAGCGTCTAGCACAGATACGCAGTATTTT	-	TRBV28	TRBJ2-3	-
CASSSRQASGTEAFF	TGTGCCAGCAGCTCCCGACAGGCGAGCGGCACTGAAGCTTTCTTT	-	TRBV5-4	TRBJ1-1	-
CAGRLAANEQFF	TGTGCCGGCAGACTAGCGGCCAATGAGCAGTTCTTC	TRBD2	TRBV7-9	TRBJ2-1	-
CASSPRRLADTGELFF	TGTGCCAGCAGTCCACGTAGGCTAGCGGACACCGGGGAGCTGTTTTTT	TRBD2	TRBV5-4	TRBJ2-2	-
CASRRLAGAPIYEQYF	TGTGCCAGCAGGCGACTAGCGGGAGCCCCCATCTACGAGCAGTACTTC	TRBD2	TRBV27	TRBJ2-7	-
CASRPSGRAGAYNEQFF	TGTGCCAGCAGACCCAGCGGGAGGGCCGGCGCTTACAATGAGCAGTTCTTC	TRBD2	TRBV28	TRBJ2-1	-
CASSLVDRGLSYEQYF	TGTGCCAGCAGCTTAGTGGACAGGGGATTATCCTACGAGCAGTACTTC	TRBD1	TRBV7-9	TRBJ2-7	-
CASSSTGGENQPQHF	TGTGCCAGCTCATCCACGGGGGGGGAGAATCAGCCCCAGCATTTT	-	TRBV18	TRBJ1-5	-
CASSPGGSSYNEQFF	TGTGCCAGCAGCCCCGGTGGGAGCTCCTACAATGAGCAGTTCTTC	-	TRBV11-2	TRBJ2-1	-
CASNLLAGVNEQFF	TGTGCCAGCAACCTACTAGCGGGAGTCAATGAGCAGTTCTTC	TRBD2	TRBV6-1	TRBJ2-1	-
CASSPRTSGTKHNEQFF	TGTGCCAGCAGCCCCCGGACTAGCGGGACTAAACACAATGAGCAGTTCTTC	TRBD2	TRBV7-9	TRBJ2-1	-
CASSHVVLAETYEQYF	TGCGCCAGCAGCCATGTGGTACTAGCCGAAACCTACGAGCAGTACTTC	-	TRBV5-1	TRBJ2-7	-
CASSYSRGGGELFF	TGTGCCAGCAGTTACTCGCGGGGCGGCGGGGAGCTGTTTTTT	-	TRBV6-5	TRBJ2-2	once
CASSPTGGNQPQHF	TGTGCCAGCAGCCCAACAGGTGGCAATCAGCCCCAGCATTTT	-	TRBV6-1	TRBJ1-5	-
CASSILAGSEQFF	TGTGCCAGCAGTATACTAGCGGGATCGGAGCAGTTCTTC	TRBD2	TRBV6-5	TRBJ2-1	-
CARSPSGQAATNEKLFF	TGTGCCAGAAGTCCAAGCGGACAGGCAGCAACTAATGAAAAACTGTTTTTT	-	TRBV7-5	TRBJ1-4	-
CASSEARGLAEYSTDTQYF	TGTGCCAGCAGTGAAGCTCGGGGACTAGCGGAATATAGCACAGATACGCAGTATTTT	TRBD2	TRBV6-1	TRBJ2-3	-
CASTKFTEAFF	TGTGCCAGCACCAAATTCACTGAAGCTTTCTTT	-	TRBV7-9	TRBJ1-1	once
CASAGNQETQYF	TGTGCCAGCGCGGGAAACCAAGAGACCCAGTACTTC	-	TRBV19	TRBJ2-5	-
CASKKRGIRYGYTF	TGTGCCAGCAAAAAAAGGGGGATACGGTATGGCTACACCTTC	-	TRBV28	TRBJ1-2	-
CASSFLSTDTQYF	TGTGCCAGCAGCTTCCTGAGCACAGATACGCAGTATTTT	-	TRBV7-9	TRBJ2-3	-
CASSRLYGSRYEQYF	TGTGCCAGCTCCCGCCTGTACGGGAGCAGGTACGAGCAGTACTTC	-	TRBV18	TRBJ2-7	-
CASSQLWETQYF	TGCGCCAGCAGCCAACTATGGGAGACCCAGTACTTC	-	TRBV4-1	TRBJ2-5	-
CASSLGQASSTDTQYF	TGCGCCAGCAGCTTGGGGCAGGCAAGTAGCACAGATACGCAGTATTTT	-	TRBV5-1	TRBJ2-3	-
CASSVGGVQTPDEQFF	TGTGCCAGCAGCGTAGGGGGGGTGCAAACTCCGGATGAGCAGTTCTTC	-	TRBV9	TRBJ2-1	-
CASSFETGVLYNEQFF	TGCGCCAGCAGCTTTGAGACGGGAGTCCTATACAATGAGCAGTTCTTC	-	TRBV5-1	TRBJ2-1	-
CASSGGRFTDTQYF	TGTGCCAGCAGTGGCGGGAGATTCACAGATACGCAGTATTTT	TRBD2	TRBV6-1	TRBJ2-3	-
CASSLGPYQETQYF	TGTGCCAGCAGTTTAGGCCCGTACCAAGAGACCCAGTACTTC	-	TRBV28	TRBJ2-5	-
CASSLEGQGNQPQHF	TGCGCCAGCAGCTTGGAGGGGCAGGGGAATCAGCCCCAGCATTTT	-	TRBV5-1	TRBJ1-5	-
CSATMVRAFF	TGCAGTGCTACTATGGTGAGAGCTTTCTTT	-	TRBV20-1	TRBJ1-1	-
CASSPQGKGPDTQYF	TGTGCCAGCTCACCTCAGGGCAAGGGGCCGGATACGCAGTATTTT	-	TRBV18	TRBJ2-3	-
CASSQETVAGGRTDTQYF	TGCGCCAGCAGCCAGGAGACTGTAGCGGGAGGACGCACAGATACGCAGTATTTT	TRBD2	TRBV4-1	TRBJ2-3	-
CSARKGDTQYF	TGCAGTGCTCGAAAGGGGGATACGCAGTATTTT	-	TRBV20-1	TRBJ2-3	-
CASRPPGLYEQYF	TGTGCCAGTAGGCCCCCGGGACTCTACGAGCAGTACTTC	-	TRBV19	TRBJ2-7	-
CSQFTNEKLFF	TGCAGCCAGTTCACTAATGAAAAACTGTTTTTT	-	TRBV20-1	TRBJ1-4	-
CASSQSRRASSYEQYF	TGTGCCAGCAGCCAATCGCGCAGGGCCAGCTCCTACGAGCAGTACTTC	-	TRBV16	TRBJ2-7	-
CASSRGGRTDTQYF	TGTGCCAGCAGCCGAGGCGGGAGAACAGATACGCAGTATTTT	TRBD2	TRBV11-2	TRBJ2-3	-
CASSLASGLGEKLFF	TGTGCCAGCAGCTTGGCTTCAGGGCTTGGAGAAAAACTGTTTTTT	-	TRBV5-4	TRBJ1-4	once
CASSSASRVDYGYTF	TGTGCCAGCAGCTCGGCAAGCAGGGTGGACTATGGCTACACCTTC	-	TRBV5-4	TRBJ1-2	-